These 29 T cell receptor beta chains were all obtained from the same sample, sequenced in a study of identifying expanded T cells in peripheral blood. Some clones are missing from TCRdb's copy, which holds only in-frame ones; the method was immunoSEQ multiplex PCR. The sample yields approximately 94,000 clones, 75% to 90% seen once. Input material: blood. The receptors were sampled from a person aged 18-70 years in good health.

The table lists this clone with a few counts. This chain connects TRBV13 to TRBJ2-4; D is unclear. This CDR3 region has 16 residues. The germline V and J ends were trimmed by 5 bases and 0 bases, with 14 bases remaining between them. Germline CDR1 is PRHDT and CDR2 is FYEKMQ (reference sequence). The CDR3 region is CASSHLKRLAKNIQYF. In DNA form, the CDR3 reads TGTGCCAGCAGCCATCTCAAAAGATTAGCCAAAAACATTCAGTACTTC. Combining the CDR3 with reference TRBV13 and TRBJ2-4 gives the whole variable domain AAGVIQSPRHLIKEKRETATLKCYPIPRHDTVYWYQQGPGQDPQFLISFYEKMQSDKGSIPDRFSAQQFSDYHSELNMSSLELGDSALYFCASSHLKRLAKNIQYFGAGTRLSVL.

The chain employs TRBV10-3 and TRBJ2-7; D is possibly TRBD1 or TRBD2 (5 bases each). Trimming stripped 6 bases from V and 5 bases from J, with 11 bases between. Per germline, CDR1 ENHRY and CDR2 SYGVKD. CDR3 length equals 12 residues. The DNA of the CDR3 is TGTGCCATCAGGAGGGGATCACACGAGCAGTACTTC. Translation: CAIRRGSHEQYF.

The rearrangement links TRBV4-2 to TRBJ1-6; D unresolved. The germline gives CDR1 LGHNA, CDR2 YNFKEQ. CDR3 length equals 15 residues. With 0 bases removed from V and 7 bases from J, the gap between germline ends came to 10 bases. The CDR3 DNA follows: TGTGCCAGCAGCCAAGATGCCCTCACGAATTCACCCCTCCACTTT. It is translated as CASSQDALTNSPLHF.

V is TRBV5-1 and J is TRBJ2-3, with TRBD2 matching over 8 bases. Trimming at V came to 7 bases and at J to 4 bases, leaving 14 bases not matched to a gene. This CDR3 region has 16 residues. The germline CDR1 and CDR2 sequences are SGHRS and YFSETQ. This chain's CDR3 is CASSGGAGIRADTQYF. The CDR3 coding sequence is TGCGCCAGCTCCGGGGGGGCGGGTATTAGGGCAGATACGCAGTATTTT.

This chain joins TRBV11-2 and TRBJ1-2; a possible D gene is TRBD1 (6 bases). Germline V lookup: CDR1 SGHAT, CDR2 FQNNGV. This CDR3 is 14 amino acids long. Deletions cut 5 bases from V and 5 bases from J, with 15 bases between. DNA of the CDR3: TGTGCCAGCAGCCCTGCTGGGGGGCGATATGGCTACACCTTC. Protein product: CASSPAGGRYGYTF.

The V call is TRBV5-1, the J call TRBJ1-4; the match to TRBD1 covers 7 bases. Germline V CDR1 and CDR2: SGHRS, YFSETQ. The CDR3 extends over 13 amino acids. The V segment lost 4 bases and the J segment 10 bases; nucleotides outside the gene matches: 7. The chain's CDR3 is CASSAGQVGKLFF. The CDR3, as DNA: TGCGCCAGCAGCGCCGGACAGGTCGGAAAACTGTTTTTT. The full variable domain, with the rest looked up from reference TRBV5-1 and TRBJ1-4, is KAGVTQTPRYLIKTRGQQVTLSCSPISGHRSVSWYQQTPGQGLQFLFEYFSETQRNKGNFPGRFSGRQFSNSRSEMNVSTLELGDSALYLCASSAGQVGKLFFGSGTQLSVL.

The chain carries TRBV10-1 and TRBJ2-1; 8 bases map to TRBD2. CDR1 and CDR2 (germline): WNHNN, SYGVQD (reference sequence). V trimming: 3 bases; J trimming: 6 bases; junction bases outside the gene matches: 4. This CDR3 is 14 amino acids long. CDR3 bases: TGCGCCAGCAGTGAAGTAGCGGGGAGCAATGAGCAGTTCTTC. Protein: CASSEVAGSNEQFF.

Here the CDR3 DNA reads TGTGCCAGCAGCTTGGGGGAACAGGGAGCTTTCTTT. It specifies CASSLGEQGAFF. The genes are TRBV5-6 and TRBJ1-1; perhaps TRBD1 as D (6 bases). V dropped 0 bases and J dropped 10 bases, with 10 bases sitting between them. Germline loops: CDR1 SGHDT, CDR2 YYEEEE. The CDR3 consists of 12 residues. The full variable domain, with the rest looked up from reference TRBV5-6 and TRBJ1-1, is DAGVTQSPTHLIKTRGQQVTLRCSPKSGHDTVSWYQQALGQGPQFIFQYYEEEERQRGNFPDRFSGHQFPNYSSELNVNALLLGDSALYLCASSLGEQGAFFGQGTRLTVV.

The chain recombines TRBV5-5 with TRBJ1-6, with D unclear. The CDR3 spans 13 residues. V gave up 1 base and J gave up 5 bases, with 4 bases separating them. CDR1 is SGHKS and CDR2 is YYEKEE in the germline V gene (reference sequence). The CDR3 DNA reads as TGTGCCAGCAGCTTGATCGATAATTCACCCCTCCACTTT. This translates into CASSLIDNSPLHF.

The genes are TRBV9 and TRBJ2-4, with 8 bases lining up with TRBD1. Germline CDR1 and CDR2: SGDLS and YYNGEE. V dropped 4 bases and J dropped 1; count of bases not matched to a gene: 7. The CDR3 length is 16 residues. The DNA of the CDR3 is TGTGCCAGCAGCCAAACAGGGGGAGTCGCCAAAAACATTCAGTACTTC. It specifies CASSQTGGVAKNIQYF. Looking up the rest from reference TRBV9 and TRBJ2-4 gives the full variable domain: DSGVTQTPKHLITATGQRVTLRCSPRSGDLSVYWYQQSLDQGLQFLIQYYNGEERAKGNILERFSAQQFPDLHSELNLSSLELGDSALYFCASSQTGGVAKNIQYFGAGTRLSVL.

This clone was detected only once. The chain links TRBV7-3 to TRBJ2-5; 8 bases are shared with TRBD1. CDR1 and CDR2 (germline): SGHTA, FQGTGA. This CDR3 comprises 15 residues. V trimming: 2 bases; J trimming: 4 bases; junction bases outside the gene matches: 6. This CDR3 reads CASSLSGQGGETQYF. The CDR3 coding sequence is TGTGCCAGCAGCTTATCTGGACAGGGTGGAGAGACCCAGTACTTC. Combining the CDR3 with reference TRBV7-3 and TRBJ2-5 gives the whole variable domain GAGVSQTPSNKVTEKGKYVELRCDPISGHTALYWYRQSLGQGPEFLIYFQGTGAADDSGLPNDRFFAVRPEGSVSTLKIQRTERGDSAVYLCASSLSGQGGETQYFGPGTRLLVL.

The chain recombines TRBV9 with TRBJ2-3; weak D call: TRBD2 (5 bases). This CDR3 contains 14 residues. V dropped 5 bases and J dropped 0 bases, with 10 bases sitting between them. The germline V gene encodes CDR1 SGDLS and CDR2 YYNGEE. CDR3 DNA: TGTGCCAGCAGTCAAGGGAGTAGCACAGATACGCAGTATTTT. Protein: CASSQGSSTDTQYF. Based on the CDR3 plus reference TRBV9 and TRBJ2-3, the full variable domain is DSGVTQTPKHLITATGQRVTLRCSPRSGDLSVYWYQQSLDQGLQFLIQYYNGEERAKGNILERFSAQQFPDLHSELNLSSLELGDSALYFCASSQGSSTDTQYFGPGTRLTVL.

The V gene is TRBV5-6, the J gene TRBJ2-7, with 10 bases fitting TRBD1. CDR1 is SGHDT, CDR2 YYEEEE, per germline. The trim removed 3 bases at V and 5 bases at J, leaving 11 bases unmatched. This CDR3 has 16 residues. DNA for the CDR3: TGTGCCAGCAGCTACCCTCCGGGACAGGGGATCCACGAGCAGTACTTC. This gives the protein CASSYPPGQGIHEQYF.

This rearrangement joins TRBV5-1 to TRBJ1-2; 11 bases fit TRBD1. With 2 bases clipped from V and 4 bases from J, the junction kept 10 bases outside the gene matches. CDR1 and CDR2 from the germline V gene are SGHRS and YFSETQ. This CDR3 comprises 17 residues. The CDR3 DNA reads as TGCGCCAGCAGCTTTAGGATGACCGGGACAGGGGGCTATGGCTACACCTTC. Translating gives CASSFRMTGTGGYGYTF.

J is TRBJ2-3 and V is TRBV19; D may match TRBD1 or TRBD2 (5 bases each). Trimming removed 3 bases at V and 0 bases at J, with 13 bases between. Germline V gene sequence: CDR1 LNHDA, CDR2 SQIVND (reference sequence). The CDR3 contains 16 residues. CDR3 bases: TGTGCCAGTAGTATCTTTGGGGGTCCTAGCACAGATACGCAGTATTTT. It is translated as CASSIFGGPSTDTQYF.

The CDR3 here is CASSFRGGMNTEAFF. CDR3 DNA sequence: TGTGCCAGCAGCTTCAGGGGTGGGATGAACACTGAAGCTTTCTTT. The chain couples TRBV11-3 to TRBJ1-1, with D perhaps TRBD1 (6 bases). Germline V lookup: CDR1 SGHNT, CDR2 YENEEA. The CDR3 extends over 15 amino acids. Trimming stripped 3 bases from V and 0 bases from J, with 11 bases between.

V usage is TRBV6-1 and J usage is TRBJ1-2; D call uncertain. V lost 2 bases to trimming and J lost 4 bases, with 14 bases between them. Per the germline V gene, CDR1 is MNHNS and CDR2 is SASEGT. The CDR3 runs 15 residues. The DNA for the CDR3 is TGTGCCAGCAGTGAAAGGGCAGTCCTGGCCTATGGCTACACCTTC. Translation: CASSERAVLAYGYTF.

The chain is built from TRBV11-2 and TRBJ2-7; no reliable D call. In germline, CDR1 is SGHAT, CDR2 FQNNGV. The V end was cut by 6 bases, the J end by 6 bases, with 15 bases between. The CDR3 sequence is 13 residues long. The CDR3 sequence is CASRNMLGSEQYF. The CDR3 bases are TGTGCCAGCAGAAATATGTTGGGCTCCGAGCAGTACTTC.

The chain uses TRBV19 and TRBJ1-1, with D perhaps TRBD1 (5 bases). The V gene's germline CDR1 is LNHDA and CDR2 SQIVND (reference sequence). The CDR3 is made up of 14 amino acids. V shed 6 bases and J shed 0 bases, with 11 bases lying between them. The DNA of the CDR3 is TGTGCCAGTAGCCCGCAGGGCTTGAACACTGAAGCTTTCTTT. Its translation is CASSPQGLNTEAFF.

This chain links TRBV6-4 with TRBJ2-7, with TRBD1 matching over 8 bases. The V gene end was trimmed by 5 bases and the J gene end by 2 bases; junction bases not matched to a gene: 5. This CDR3 is 14 amino acids long. Germline values: CDR1 MRHNA, CDR2 SNTAGT. The CDR3 loop reads CASSISTGAYEQYF. CDR3 bases: TGTGCCAGCAGTATTTCGACAGGGGCCTACGAGCAGTACTTC.

The rearrangement joins TRBV5-5 to TRBJ1-2; no clear D gene. Germline V gives CDR1 SGHKS, CDR2 YYEKEE (reference sequence). V was trimmed by 0 bases and J by 4 bases, leaving 19 bases between them. The CDR3 has 17 residues. Here the CDR3 reads CASSLDPNPIPLYGYTF. The CDR3 nucleotides are TGTGCCAGCAGCTTGGATCCCAACCCAATCCCCCTCTATGGCTACACCTTC.

The chain uses TRBV6-6 and TRBJ1-2; D unresolved. Germline V gene lookup returns CDR1 MNHNY and CDR2 SVGAGI (reference sequence). With 6 bases removed from V and 0 bases from J, the gap between germline ends came to 11 bases. The CDR3 totals 14 residues. The CDR3 loop reads CASRPDGANYGYTF. CDR3 DNA sequence: TGTGCCAGCAGACCGGACGGGGCTAACTATGGCTACACCTTC.

V is TRBV28 and J is TRBJ1-5, with D maybe TRBD1 (6 bases). CDR3 length: 17 amino acids. Trimming stripped 4 bases from V and 0 bases from J, with 16 bases between. Looked up from germline, CDR1 is MDHEN and CDR2 is SYDVKM. The CDR3 is CASSSGTRSDSNQPQHF. DNA of the CDR3: TGTGCCAGCAGTTCCGGGACACGGAGTGATAGCAATCAGCCCCAGCATTTT.

The V and J genes are TRBV2 and TRBJ1-6; 9 nucleotides agree with TRBD1. The length of the CDR3 is 14 residues. CDR1 and CDR2 (germline): SNHLY, FYNNEI. The V gene end was trimmed by 7 bases and the J gene end by 9 bases; junction bases not matched to a gene: 7. CDR3 nucleotide sequence: TGTGCCAGCACCGGACAGGGGAGAGTTTCACCCCTCCACTTT. Translated: CASTGQGRVSPLHF.

This chain uses TRBV7-2 with TRBJ1-2; 8 bases agree with TRBD1. The ends lost 5 bases at V and 1 base at J; junction bases unmatched: 6. CDR1 is SGHTA and CDR2 is FQGNSA in the germline V gene. There are 15 residues in the CDR3. The chain's CDR3 is CASSTQGGINYGYTF. The CDR3 DNA sequence: TGTGCCAGCAGCACACAGGGGGGCATTAACTATGGCTACACCTTC.

This clone showed up just a few times. The chain recombines TRBV18 with TRBJ2-1; D unclear. Germline V gene data show CDR1 as KGHSH and CDR2 as LQKENI. The CDR3 has 13 amino acids. The V and J ends lost 3 bases and 4 bases respectively, with 7 bases between them. The CDR3 is CASSPIRYNEQFF. CDR3 sequence (DNA): TGTGCCAGCTCACCTATCAGGTACAATGAGCAGTTCTTC.

The chain has TRBV12-5 and TRBJ2-7; D is perhaps TRBD2 (5 bases). Germline loops: CDR1 LGHNT, CDR2 FRNRAP. This CDR3 contains 16 residues. Trimming stripped 4 bases from V and 2 bases from J, with 18 bases between. Written as DNA, the CDR3 is TGTGCTAGTGGTTCCCCTCGGACTCCCATTCCCTACGAGCAGTACTTC. This gives the protein CASGSPRTPIPYEQYF.

The chain is built from TRBV4-1 and TRBJ1-2, with D perhaps TRBD1 (5 bases). The germline CDR1 and CDR2 sequences are MGHRA and YSYEKL. This CDR3 has 13 amino acids. Trimming removed 1 base from V and 4 bases from J, with 7 bases in between. In nucleotides, the CDR3 is TGCGCCAGCAGCCAAGGGGGGTCCTATGGCTACACCTTC. This encodes CASSQGGSYGYTF.

The chain carries TRBV4-2 and TRBJ2-1, with 8 positions matching TRBD2. J was trimmed by 6 bases and V by 3 bases; bases with no gene match: 7. This CDR3 region has 15 residues. CDR1 is LGHNA and CDR2 is YNFKEQ in the germline V gene. In DNA, the CDR3 is TGTGCCAGCAGCCATACTAGCGGAGCGGTCAATGAGCAGTTCTTC. It codes for CASSHTSGAVNEQFF.